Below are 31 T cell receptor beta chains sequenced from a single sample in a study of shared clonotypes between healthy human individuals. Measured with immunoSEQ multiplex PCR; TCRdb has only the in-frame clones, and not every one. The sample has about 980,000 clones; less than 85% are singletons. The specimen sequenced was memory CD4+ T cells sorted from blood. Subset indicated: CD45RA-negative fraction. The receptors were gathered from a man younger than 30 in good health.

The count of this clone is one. The CDR3 loop reads CASSLGDRRTYEQYF. As DNA, the CDR3 is TGTGCCAGTAGCCTGGGGGACAGGCGAACCTACGAGCAGTACTTC. V and J are TRBV19 and TRBJ2-7, with TRBD1 matching 8 bases. The CDR3 has 15 residues. Trimming at V came to 6 bases and at J to 2 bases, leaving 9 bases not matched to a gene. The germline V gene encodes CDR1 LNHDA and CDR2 SQIVND (reference sequence).

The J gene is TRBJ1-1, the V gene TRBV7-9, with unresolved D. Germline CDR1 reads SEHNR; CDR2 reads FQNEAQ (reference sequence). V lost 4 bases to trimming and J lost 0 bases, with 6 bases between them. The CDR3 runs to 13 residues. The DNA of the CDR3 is TGTGCCAGCAGCTGGGAAATGAACACTGAAGCTTTCTTT. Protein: CASSWEMNTEAFF.

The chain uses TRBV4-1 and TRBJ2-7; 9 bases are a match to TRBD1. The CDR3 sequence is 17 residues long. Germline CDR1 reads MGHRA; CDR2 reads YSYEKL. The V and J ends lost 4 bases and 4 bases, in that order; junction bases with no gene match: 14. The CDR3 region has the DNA TGCGCCAGCAGCCCCCACCATACAGGGGGCGCGGTTTACGAGCAGTACTTC. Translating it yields CASSPHHTGGAVYEQYF.

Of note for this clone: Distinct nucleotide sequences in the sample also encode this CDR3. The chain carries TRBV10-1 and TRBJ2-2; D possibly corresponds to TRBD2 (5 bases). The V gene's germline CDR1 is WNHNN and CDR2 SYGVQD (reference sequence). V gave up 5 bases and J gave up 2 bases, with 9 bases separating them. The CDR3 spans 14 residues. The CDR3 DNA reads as TGCGCCAGCAGTTCTGGGAGTAACACCGGGGAGCTGTTTTTT. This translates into CASSSGSNTGELFF.

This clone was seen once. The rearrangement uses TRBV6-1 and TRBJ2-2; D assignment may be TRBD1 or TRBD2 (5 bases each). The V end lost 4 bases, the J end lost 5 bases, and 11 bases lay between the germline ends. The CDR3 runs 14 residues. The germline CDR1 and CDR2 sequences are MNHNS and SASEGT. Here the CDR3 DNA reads TGTGCCAGCAGTGGGGACCCTAGGACCGGGGAGCTGTTTTTT. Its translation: CASSGDPRTGELFF.

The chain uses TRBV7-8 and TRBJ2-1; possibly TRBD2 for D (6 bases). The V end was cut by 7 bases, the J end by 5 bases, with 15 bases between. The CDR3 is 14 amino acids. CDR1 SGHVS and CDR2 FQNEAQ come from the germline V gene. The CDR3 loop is CASTLGGNNNEQFF. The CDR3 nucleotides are TGTGCCAGCACCCTCGGCGGGAATAACAATGAGCAGTTCTTC.

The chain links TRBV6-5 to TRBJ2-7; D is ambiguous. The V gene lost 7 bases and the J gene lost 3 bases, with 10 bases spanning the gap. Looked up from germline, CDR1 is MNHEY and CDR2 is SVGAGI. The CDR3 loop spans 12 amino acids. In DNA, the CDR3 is TGTGCCAGCACCCCAAACCGCTACGAGCAGTACTTC. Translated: CASTPNRYEQYF.

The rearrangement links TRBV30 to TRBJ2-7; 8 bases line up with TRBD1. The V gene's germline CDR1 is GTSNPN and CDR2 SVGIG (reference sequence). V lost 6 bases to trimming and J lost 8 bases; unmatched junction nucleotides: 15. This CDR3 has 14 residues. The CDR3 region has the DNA TGTGCCTGTTCTAATGGACAGGGCCAAGGAAAGCAGTACTTC. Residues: CACSNGQGQGKQYF.

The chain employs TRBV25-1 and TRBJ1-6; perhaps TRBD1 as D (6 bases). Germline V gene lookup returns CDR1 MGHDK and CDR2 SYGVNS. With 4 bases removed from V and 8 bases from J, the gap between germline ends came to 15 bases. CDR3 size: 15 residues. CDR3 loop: CASSGLRGGDSPLHF. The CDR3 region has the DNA TGTGCCAGCAGTGGCCTCAGGGGAGGGGATTCACCCCTCCACTTT.

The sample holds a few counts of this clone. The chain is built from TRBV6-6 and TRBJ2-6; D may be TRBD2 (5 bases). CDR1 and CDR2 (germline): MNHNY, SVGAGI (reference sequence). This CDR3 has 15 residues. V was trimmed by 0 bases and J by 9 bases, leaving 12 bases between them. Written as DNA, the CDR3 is TGTGCCAGCAGTTACTCAGTTCCGGGGTACAACGTCCTGACTTTC. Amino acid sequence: CASSYSVPGYNVLTF.

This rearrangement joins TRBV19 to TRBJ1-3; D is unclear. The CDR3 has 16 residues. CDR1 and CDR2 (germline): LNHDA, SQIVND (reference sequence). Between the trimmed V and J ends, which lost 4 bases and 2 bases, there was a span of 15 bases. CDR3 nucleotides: TGTGCCAGTAGTAGGGCCATCGGGGTGGCTGGAAACACCATATATTTT. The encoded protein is CASSRAIGVAGNTIYF.

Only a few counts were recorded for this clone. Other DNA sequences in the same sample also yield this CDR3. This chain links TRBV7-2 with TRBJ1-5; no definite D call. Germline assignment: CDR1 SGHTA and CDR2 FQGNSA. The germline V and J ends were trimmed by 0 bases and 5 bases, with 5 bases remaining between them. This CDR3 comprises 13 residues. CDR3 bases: TGTGCCAGCAGCTTAGCCACAGATCAGCCCCAGCATTTT. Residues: CASSLATDQPQHF.

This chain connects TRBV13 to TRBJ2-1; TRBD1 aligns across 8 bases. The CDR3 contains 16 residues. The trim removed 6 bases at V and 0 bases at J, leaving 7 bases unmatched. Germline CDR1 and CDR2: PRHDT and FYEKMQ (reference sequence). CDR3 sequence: CASSFTGGSSYNEQFF. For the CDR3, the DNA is TGTGCCAGCAGTTTCACAGGGGGGAGCTCCTACAATGAGCAGTTCTTC.

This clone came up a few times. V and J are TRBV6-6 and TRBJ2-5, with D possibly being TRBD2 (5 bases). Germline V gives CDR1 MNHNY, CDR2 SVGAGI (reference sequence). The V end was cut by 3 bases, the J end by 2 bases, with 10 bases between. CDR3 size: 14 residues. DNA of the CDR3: TGTGCCAGCAGTTATCCCGGGATACAAGAGACCCAGTACTTC. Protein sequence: CASSYPGIQETQYF.

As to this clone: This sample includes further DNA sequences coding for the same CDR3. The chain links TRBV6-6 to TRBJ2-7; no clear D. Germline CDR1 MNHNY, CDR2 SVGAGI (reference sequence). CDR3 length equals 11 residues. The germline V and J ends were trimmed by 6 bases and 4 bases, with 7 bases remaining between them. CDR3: CASRGLYEQYF. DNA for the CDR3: TGTGCCAGCAGAGGGCTATACGAGCAGTACTTC.

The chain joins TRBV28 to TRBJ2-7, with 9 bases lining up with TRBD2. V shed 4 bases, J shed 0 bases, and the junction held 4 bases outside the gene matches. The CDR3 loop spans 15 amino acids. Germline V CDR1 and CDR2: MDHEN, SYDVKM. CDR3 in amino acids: CASSSTSGFSYEQYF. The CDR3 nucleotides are TGTGCCAGCAGTTCCACTAGCGGGTTCTCCTACGAGCAGTACTTC.

The CDR3 protein is CASSTLTVNTEAFF. The CDR3 region has the DNA TGTGCCAGCAGTACTTTGACAGTGAACACTGAAGCTTTCTTT. The chain combines TRBV6-1 with TRBJ1-1; perhaps TRBD1 as D (5 bases). V was pared by 5 bases and J by 0 bases, with 10 bases between. Germline V gene data show CDR1 as MNHNS and CDR2 as SASEGT. The CDR3 runs 14 residues.

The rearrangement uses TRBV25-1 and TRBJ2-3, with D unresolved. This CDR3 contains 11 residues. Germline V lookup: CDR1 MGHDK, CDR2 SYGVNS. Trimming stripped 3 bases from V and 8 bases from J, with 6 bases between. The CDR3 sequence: CASSDSVTQYF. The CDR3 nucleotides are TGTGCCAGCAGTGATTCAGTTACGCAGTATTTT.

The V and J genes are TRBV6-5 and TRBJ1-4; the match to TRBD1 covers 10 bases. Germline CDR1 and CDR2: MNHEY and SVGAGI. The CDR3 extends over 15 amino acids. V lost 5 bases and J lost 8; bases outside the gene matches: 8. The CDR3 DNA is TGTGCCAGCAGTCGCCGACAGGGGGCGAAGGAAAAACTGTTTTTT. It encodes CASSRRQGAKEKLFF.

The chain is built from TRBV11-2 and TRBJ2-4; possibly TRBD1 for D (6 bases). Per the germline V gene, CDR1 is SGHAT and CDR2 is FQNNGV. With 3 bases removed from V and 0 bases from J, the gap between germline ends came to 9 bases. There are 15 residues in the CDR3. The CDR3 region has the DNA TGTGCCAGCAGCTTGGACAGTCTAGCCAAAAACATTCAGTACTTC. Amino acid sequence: CASSLDSLAKNIQYF. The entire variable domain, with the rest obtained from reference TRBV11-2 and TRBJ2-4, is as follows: EAGVAQSPRYKIIEKRQSVAFWCNPISGHATLYWYQQILGQGPKLLIQFQNNGVVDDSQLPKDRFSAERLKGVDSTLKIQPAKLEDSAVYLCASSLDSLAKNIQYFGAGTRLSVL.

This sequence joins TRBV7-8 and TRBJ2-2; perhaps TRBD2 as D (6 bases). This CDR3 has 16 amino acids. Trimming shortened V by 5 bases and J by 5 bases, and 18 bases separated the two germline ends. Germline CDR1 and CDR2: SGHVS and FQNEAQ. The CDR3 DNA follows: TGTGCCAGCAGCCTTTTGGCGGGGAAAGGAACCGGGGAGCTGTTTTTT. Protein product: CASSLLAGKGTGELFF.

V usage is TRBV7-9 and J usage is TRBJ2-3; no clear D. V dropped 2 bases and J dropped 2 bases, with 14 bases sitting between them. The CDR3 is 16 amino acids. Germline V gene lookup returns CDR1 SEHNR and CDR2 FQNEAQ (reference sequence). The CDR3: CASSLIGGKATDTQYF. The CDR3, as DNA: TGTGCCAGCAGCTTAATAGGTGGCAAGGCCACAGATACGCAGTATTTT.

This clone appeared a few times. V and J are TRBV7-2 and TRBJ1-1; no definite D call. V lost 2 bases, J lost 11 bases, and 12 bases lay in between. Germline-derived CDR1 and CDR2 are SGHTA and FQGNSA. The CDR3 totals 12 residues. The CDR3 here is CASSLWGRAAFF. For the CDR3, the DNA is TGTGCCAGCAGCTTATGGGGTCGGGCCGCTTTCTTT.

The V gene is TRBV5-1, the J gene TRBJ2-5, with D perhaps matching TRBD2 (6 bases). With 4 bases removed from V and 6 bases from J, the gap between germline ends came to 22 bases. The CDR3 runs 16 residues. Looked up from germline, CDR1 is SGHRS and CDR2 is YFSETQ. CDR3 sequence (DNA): TGCGCCAGCAGCCCTCCCGGGGGAGCGGGTGTTCAGACCCAGTACTTC. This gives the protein CASSPPGGAGVQTQYF.

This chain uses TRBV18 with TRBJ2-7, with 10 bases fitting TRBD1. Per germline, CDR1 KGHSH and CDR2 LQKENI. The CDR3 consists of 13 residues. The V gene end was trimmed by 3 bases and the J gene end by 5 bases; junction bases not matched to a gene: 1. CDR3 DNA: TGTGCCAGCTCACCGGGGACAGGGGACGAGCAGTACTTC. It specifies CASSPGTGDEQYF. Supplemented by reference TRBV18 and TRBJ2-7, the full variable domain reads NAGVMQNPRHLVRRRGQEARLRCSPMKGHSHVYWYRQLPEEGLKFMVYLQKENIIDESGMPKERFSAEFPKEGPSILRIQQVVRGDSAAYFCASSPGTGDEQYFGPGTRLTVT.

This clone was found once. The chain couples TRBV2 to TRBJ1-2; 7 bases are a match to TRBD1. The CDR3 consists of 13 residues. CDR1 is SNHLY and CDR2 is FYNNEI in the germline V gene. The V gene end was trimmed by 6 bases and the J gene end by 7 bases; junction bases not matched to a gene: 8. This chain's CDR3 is CASSETDRVGYTF. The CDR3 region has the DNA TGTGCCAGCAGCGAAACAGACAGGGTTGGCTACACCTTC.

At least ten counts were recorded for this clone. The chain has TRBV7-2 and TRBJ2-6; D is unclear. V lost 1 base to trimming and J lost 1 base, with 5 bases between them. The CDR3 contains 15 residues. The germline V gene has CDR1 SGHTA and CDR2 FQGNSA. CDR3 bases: TGTGCCAGCAGCTTAGGGCAGTCTGGGGCCAACGTCCTGACTTTC. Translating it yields CASSLGQSGANVLTF.

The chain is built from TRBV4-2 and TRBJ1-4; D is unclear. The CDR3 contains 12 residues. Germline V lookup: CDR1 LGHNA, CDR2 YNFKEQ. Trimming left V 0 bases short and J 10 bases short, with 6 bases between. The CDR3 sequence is CASSQDNGKLFF. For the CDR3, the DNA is TGTGCCAGCAGCCAAGATAACGGAAAACTGTTTTTT.

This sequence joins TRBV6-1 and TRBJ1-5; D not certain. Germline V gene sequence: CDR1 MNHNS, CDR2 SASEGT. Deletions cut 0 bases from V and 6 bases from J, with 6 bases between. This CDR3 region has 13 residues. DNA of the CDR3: TGTGCCAGCAGTGAAGCGGTTGGTCAGCCCCAGCATTTT. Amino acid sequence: CASSEAVGQPQHF.

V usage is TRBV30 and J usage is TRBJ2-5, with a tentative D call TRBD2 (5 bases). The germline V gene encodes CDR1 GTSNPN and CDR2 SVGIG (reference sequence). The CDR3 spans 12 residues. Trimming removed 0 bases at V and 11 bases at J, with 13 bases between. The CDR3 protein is CAWSVSSGEQYF. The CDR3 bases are TGTGCCTGGAGTGTAAGTTCCGGGGAGCAGTACTTC.

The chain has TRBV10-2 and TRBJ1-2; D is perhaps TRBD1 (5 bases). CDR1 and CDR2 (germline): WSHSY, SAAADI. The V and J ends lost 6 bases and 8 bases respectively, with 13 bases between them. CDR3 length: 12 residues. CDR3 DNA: TGCGCCAGCAGCCCGACAGTAACCGGCTACACCTTC. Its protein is CASSPTVTGYTF.